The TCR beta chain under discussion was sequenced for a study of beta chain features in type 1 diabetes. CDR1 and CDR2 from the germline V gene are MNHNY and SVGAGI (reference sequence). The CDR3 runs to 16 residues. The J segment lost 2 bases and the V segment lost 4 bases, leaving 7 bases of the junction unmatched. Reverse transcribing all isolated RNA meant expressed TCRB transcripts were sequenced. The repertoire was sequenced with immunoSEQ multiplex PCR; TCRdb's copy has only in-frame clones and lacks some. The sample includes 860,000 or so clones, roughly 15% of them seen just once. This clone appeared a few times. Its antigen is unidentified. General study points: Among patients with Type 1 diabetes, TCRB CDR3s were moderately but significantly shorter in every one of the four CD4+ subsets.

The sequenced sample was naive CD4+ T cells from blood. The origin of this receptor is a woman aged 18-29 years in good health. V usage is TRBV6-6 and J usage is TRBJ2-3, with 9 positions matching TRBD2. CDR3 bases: TGTGCCAGCAGTTGGCGGCTAGCGGGGACCACAGATACGCAGTATTTT. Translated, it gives CASSWRLAGTTDTQYF.